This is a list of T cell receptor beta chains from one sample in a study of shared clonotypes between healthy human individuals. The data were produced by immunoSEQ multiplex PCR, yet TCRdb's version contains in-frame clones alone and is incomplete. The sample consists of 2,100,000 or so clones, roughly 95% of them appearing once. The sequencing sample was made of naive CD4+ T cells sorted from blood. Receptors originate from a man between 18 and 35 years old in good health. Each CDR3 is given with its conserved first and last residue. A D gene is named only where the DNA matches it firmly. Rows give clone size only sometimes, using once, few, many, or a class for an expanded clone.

CDR3nt: TGTGCCAGCAGCTTGCCTAGCGGCCCCGGGGAGACCCAGTACTTC
CDR3aa: CASSLPSGPGETQYF
v_gene: TRBV5-4
abundance: NA
j_gene: TRBJ2-5
d_gene: TRBD2

CDR3nt: TGTGCCAGCAGCAAAGAAAAGGGAGCTTGGAAGGATGAAAAACTGTTTTTT
CDR3aa: CASSKEKGAWKDEKLFF
v_gene: TRBV21-1
abundance: NA
j_gene: TRBJ1-4
d_gene: NA

CDR3nt: TGTGCCAGCACCGTAGTGGGGGCTGGGGGCGGGTATCGGCAGTACTTC
CDR3aa: CASTVVGAGGGYRQYF
v_gene: TRBV7-2
abundance: NA
j_gene: TRBJ2-7
d_gene: NA

CDR3nt: TGTGCCAGCAGTCCTGACAGTCCTGGGGGCATTCAGTACTTC
CDR3aa: CASSPDSPGGIQYF
v_gene: TRBV2
abundance: NA
j_gene: TRBJ2-4
d_gene: NA

CDR3nt: TGCGCCAGCAGCTTGGGCGGGGCCGACTCTGGGGCCAACGTCCTGACTTTC
CDR3aa: CASSLGGADSGANVLTF
v_gene: TRBV5-1
abundance: NA
j_gene: TRBJ2-6
d_gene: NA

CDR3nt: TGTGCCAGCTCACCACGTGGAGGGTCTGAAGCTTTCTTT
CDR3aa: CASSPRGGSEAFF
v_gene: TRBV18
abundance: NA
j_gene: TRBJ1-1
d_gene: NA

CDR3nt: TGTGCCAGCAGCTCAAGCATGGGGCCCGATCGGACCATATATTTT
CDR3aa: CASSSSMGPDRTIYF
v_gene: TRBV11-2
abundance: NA
j_gene: TRBJ1-3
d_gene: NA

CDR3nt: TGTGCCAGCACCCCGACGGCGATGAACACTGAAGCTTTCTTT
CDR3aa: CASTPTAMNTEAFF
v_gene: TRBV7-9
abundance: NA
j_gene: TRBJ1-1
d_gene: NA

CDR3nt: TGTGCCAGCAGGAGGACTAGCGGGGTCTACAATGAGCAGTTCTTC
CDR3aa: CASRRTSGVYNEQFF
v_gene: TRBV7-9
abundance: NA
j_gene: TRBJ2-1
d_gene: TRBD2

CDR3nt: TGTGCCATCGGTGCAAATCAGGGAGGCAATCAGCCCCAGCATTTT
CDR3aa: CAIGANQGGNQPQHF
v_gene: TRBV10-3
abundance: NA
j_gene: TRBJ1-5
d_gene: NA

CDR3nt: TGTGCCAGCAGCTTCATTGGGGGTTGGGCAGATACGCAGTATTTT
CDR3aa: CASSFIGGWADTQYF
v_gene: TRBV5-6
abundance: NA
j_gene: TRBJ2-3
d_gene: NA

CDR3nt: TGTGCCAGTAGTCCCACCGGGCCGGGCAATCAGCCCCAGCATTTT
CDR3aa: CASSPTGPGNQPQHF
v_gene: TRBV19
abundance: NA
j_gene: TRBJ1-5
d_gene: NA

CDR3nt: TGTGCCAGCAGCCCGGGACAGTCGCTGTACGAGCAGTACTTC
CDR3aa: CASSPGQSLYEQYF
v_gene: TRBV28
abundance: few
j_gene: TRBJ2-7
d_gene: TRBD1

CDR3nt: TGTGCCAGCAGCAAACAGGGATACGAGCAGTACTTC
CDR3aa: CASSKQGYEQYF
v_gene: TRBV7-2
abundance: once
j_gene: TRBJ2-7
d_gene: NA

CDR3nt: TGTGCCAGCAGTTTCCGACTAGCGGGAGGAGAGACCCAGTACTTC
CDR3aa: CASSFRLAGGETQYF
v_gene: TRBV27
abundance: NA
j_gene: TRBJ2-5
d_gene: TRBD2

CDR3nt: TGCGCCAGCAGCTTGCCGGGTTCCTCTGAGAGTAGAAACATTCAGTACTTC
CDR3aa: CASSLPGSSESRNIQYF
v_gene: TRBV5-1
abundance: once
j_gene: TRBJ2-4
d_gene: NA

CDR3nt: TGTGCCTGGAGTGGGACCTCCAATTCACCCCTCCACTTT
CDR3aa: CAWSGTSNSPLHF
v_gene: TRBV30
abundance: NA
j_gene: TRBJ1-6
d_gene: NA

CDR3nt: TGTGCCAGTAGTATGGACAGGGTAGGGTTGGACGAGCAGTACTTC
CDR3aa: CASSMDRVGLDEQYF
v_gene: TRBV19
abundance: NA
j_gene: TRBJ2-7
d_gene: TRBD1

CDR3nt: TGTGCCAGCAGCTTAAGGGACACAGATACGCAGTATTTT
CDR3aa: CASSLRDTDTQYF
v_gene: TRBV5-6
abundance: NA
j_gene: TRBJ2-3
d_gene: NA

CDR3nt: TGCGCCAGCAGTGATAGGGCTAGCGGGTTCGGCGAGCAGTACTTC
CDR3aa: CASSDRASGFGEQYF
v_gene: TRBV10-2
abundance: NA
j_gene: TRBJ2-7
d_gene: TRBD2

CDR3nt: TGTGCCAGTAGTATTCGGAACGGATACAATCAGCCCCAGCATTTT
CDR3aa: CASSIRNGYNQPQHF
v_gene: TRBV19
abundance: NA
j_gene: TRBJ1-5
d_gene: NA

CDR3nt: TGTGCCAGCAGTGAAGGACAGCTCCTTAATCAGCCCCAGCATTTT
CDR3aa: CASSEGQLLNQPQHF
v_gene: TRBV6-1
abundance: NA
j_gene: TRBJ1-5
d_gene: NA

CDR3nt: TGTGCCAGCAGCTGGGACAGGGGATACGAGCAGTACTTC
CDR3aa: CASSWDRGYEQYF
v_gene: TRBV7-8
abundance: NA
j_gene: TRBJ2-7
d_gene: TRBD1

CDR3nt: TGTGCCGCCGACTTAATCCAGGGGGGCTATGGCTACACCTTC
CDR3aa: CAADLIQGGYGYTF
v_gene: TRBV7-2
abundance: NA
j_gene: TRBJ1-2
d_gene: TRBD1

CDR3nt: TGTGCCAGCAGTTATAATGGGGACACCATATATTTT
CDR3aa: CASSYNGDTIYF
v_gene: TRBV6-6
abundance: NA
j_gene: TRBJ1-3
d_gene: NA

CDR3nt: TGTGCCAGCAGCTTACAGCGGTTGACCTACGAGCAGTACTTC
CDR3aa: CASSLQRLTYEQYF
v_gene: TRBV11-2
abundance: NA
j_gene: TRBJ2-7
d_gene: NA

CDR3nt: TGCGCCAGCAGCTTAGAAGGCGGGAGAGGGAGCTACGAGCAGTACTTC
CDR3aa: CASSLEGGRGSYEQYF
v_gene: TRBV5-1
abundance: NA
j_gene: TRBJ2-7
d_gene: TRBD2

CDR3nt: TGCGCCAGCAGCTTGGAGAGGGCAACTAATGAAAAACTGTTTTTT
CDR3aa: CASSLERATNEKLFF
v_gene: TRBV5-1
abundance: NA
j_gene: TRBJ1-4
d_gene: NA

CDR3nt: TGTGCCAGCAGCATTAACAGGTTTGAGGAGACCCAGTACTTC
CDR3aa: CASSINRFEETQYF
v_gene: TRBV5-4
abundance: NA
j_gene: TRBJ2-5
d_gene: NA

CDR3nt: TGTGCCAGCTTCGGGAGGGGCGCCGGCACTGAAGCTTTCTTT
CDR3aa: CASFGRGAGTEAFF
v_gene: TRBV7-8
abundance: NA
j_gene: TRBJ1-1
d_gene: NA

CDR3nt: TGCGCCAGCAGCCAAGTGGATGCGGGACTAATGTACAATGAGCAGTTCTTC
CDR3aa: CASSQVDAGLMYNEQFF
v_gene: TRBV4-1
abundance: NA
j_gene: TRBJ2-1
d_gene: TRBD2